The clone carrying this TCR beta chain was found once. The sample belongs to a study of control samples from healthy donors and cancer patients. Germline loops: CDR1 MNHNS, CDR2 SASEGT. This CDR3 comprises 16 residues. V gave up 1 base and J gave up 0 bases, with 11 bases separating them. TCRdb keeps only in-frame clones here, not all; method: immunoSEQ multiplex PCR. The sample has around 120,000 clones, 80% to 90% seen once. The TCR was taken from a woman aged 50 to 60 with colorectal cancer. The sample taken for sequencing was PBMCs. This chain links TRBV6-1 with TRBJ2-3; D is undetermined. The CDR3 DNA sequence: TGTGCCAGCAGTGAAGGCAGACTTTCTAGCACAGATACGCAGTATTTT. Translating it yields CASSEGRLSSTDTQYF.